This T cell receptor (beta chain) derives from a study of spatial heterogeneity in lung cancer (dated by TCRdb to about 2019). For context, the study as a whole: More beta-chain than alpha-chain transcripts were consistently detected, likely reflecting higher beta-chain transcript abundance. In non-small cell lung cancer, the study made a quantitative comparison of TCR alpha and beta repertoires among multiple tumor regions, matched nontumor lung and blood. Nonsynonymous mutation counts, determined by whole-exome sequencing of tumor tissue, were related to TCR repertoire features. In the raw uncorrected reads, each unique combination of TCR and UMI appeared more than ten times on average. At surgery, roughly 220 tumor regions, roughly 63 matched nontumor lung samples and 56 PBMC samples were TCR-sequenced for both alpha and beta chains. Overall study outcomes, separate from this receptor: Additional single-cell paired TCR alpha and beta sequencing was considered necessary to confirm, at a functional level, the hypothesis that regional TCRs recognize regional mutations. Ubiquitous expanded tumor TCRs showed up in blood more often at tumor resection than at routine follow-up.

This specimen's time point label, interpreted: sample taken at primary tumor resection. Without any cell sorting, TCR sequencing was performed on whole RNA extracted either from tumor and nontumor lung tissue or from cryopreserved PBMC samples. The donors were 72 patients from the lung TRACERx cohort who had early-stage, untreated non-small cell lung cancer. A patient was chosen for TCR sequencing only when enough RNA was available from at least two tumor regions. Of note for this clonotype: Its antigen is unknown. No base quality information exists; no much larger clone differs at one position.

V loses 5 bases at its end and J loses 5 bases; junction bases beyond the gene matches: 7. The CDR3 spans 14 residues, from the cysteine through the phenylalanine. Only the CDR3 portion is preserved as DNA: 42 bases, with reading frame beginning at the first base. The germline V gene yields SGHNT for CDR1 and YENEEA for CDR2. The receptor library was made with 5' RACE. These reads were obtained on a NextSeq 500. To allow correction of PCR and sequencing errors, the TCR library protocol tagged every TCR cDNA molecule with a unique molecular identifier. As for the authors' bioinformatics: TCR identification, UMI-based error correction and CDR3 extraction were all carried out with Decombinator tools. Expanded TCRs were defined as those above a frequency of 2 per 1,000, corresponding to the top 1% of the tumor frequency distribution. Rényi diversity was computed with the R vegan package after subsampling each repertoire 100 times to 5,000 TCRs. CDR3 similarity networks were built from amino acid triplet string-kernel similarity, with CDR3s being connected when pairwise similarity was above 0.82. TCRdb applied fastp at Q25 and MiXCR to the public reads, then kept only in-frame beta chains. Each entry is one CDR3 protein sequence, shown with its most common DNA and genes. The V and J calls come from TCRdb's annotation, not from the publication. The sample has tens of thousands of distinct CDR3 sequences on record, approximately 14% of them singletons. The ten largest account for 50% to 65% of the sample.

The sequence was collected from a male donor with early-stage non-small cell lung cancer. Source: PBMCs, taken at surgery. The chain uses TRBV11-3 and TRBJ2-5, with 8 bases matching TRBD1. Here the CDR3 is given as CASSSGQGQETQYF. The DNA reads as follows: TGTGCCAGCAGCAGCGGACAGGGTCAGGAGACCCAGTACTTC.